This TCR beta chain is from a study of T cells in Graves' hyperthyroidism and ophthalmopathy. Study overall: Specimen type is peripheral blood, collected at initial diagnosis prior to any treatment.

Authors of the study amplified TCR beta CDR3 regions from RNA transcripts. When the TCR CDR3 underwent first-round RT-PCR, the HTBI primer set was used. A single record per CDR3 protein comes from TCRdb applying MiXCR to the multiplex PCR reads. The data contain hundreds of thousands of distinct CDR3 sequences, 15% to 20% of them singletons. Germline lookup yields CDR1 SNHLY and CDR2 FYNNEI. J was trimmed by 7 bases and V by 5 bases; bases with no gene match: 3. The CDR3 covers 13 residues. This clonotype was observed many times. The chain couples TRBV2 to TRBJ1-4; 8 bases are shared with TRBD1. Sequencing was performed on blood. The clonotype was recovered from a man in his forties with Graves' hyperthyroidism. CDR3 in amino acids: CASSPTGVEKLFF. The DNA for the CDR3 is TGTGCCAGCAGTCCGACAGGGGTTGAAAAACTGTTTTTT.